A selection of T cell receptor beta chains follows, all from one sample in a study of blood T cell repertoires in COVID-19. This table comes from immunoSEQ multiplex PCR, and its TCRdb copy is limited to in-frame clones, with some not included. Of some 160,000 clones in the sample, roughly four fifths were seen once. Sequenced: peripheral blood. Source of these receptors: a woman older than 75 with acute or convalescent COVID-19. CDR3s include the opening cysteine and the closing phenylalanine or tryptophan. The order of the fields is CDR3 protein, CDR3 DNA, D gene, V gene, clone size, J gene. A D gene is named only where the DNA matches it firmly. Not every row has a clone size; where given, it reads once, few, many or a size class.

CDR3: CSVTGLLTHNEQFF
DNA: TGCAGCGTTACTGGACTCCTCACTCACAATGAGCAGTTCTTC
D: NA
V: TRBV29-1
size: NA
J: TRBJ2-1

CDR3: CATSREFSESYEQYF
DNA: TGTGCCACCAGCAGAGAATTTAGCGAGTCCTACGAGCAGTACTTC
D: NA
V: TRBV15
size: NA
J: TRBJ2-7

CDR3: CASSLEQAFYEQYF
DNA: TGTGCCAGCAGCTTGGAGCAGGCCTTCTACGAGCAGTACTTC
D: NA
V: TRBV5-5
size: NA
J: TRBJ2-7

CDR3: CASSPPSGVRADTQYF
DNA: TGTGCCAGCAGCCCACCTAGCGGGGTAAGGGCAGATACGCAGTATTTT
D: TRBD2
V: TRBV7-2
size: NA
J: TRBJ2-3

CDR3: CASSLVTGTVPGNTIYF
DNA: TGTGCCAGCAGCTTAGTAACGGGGACAGTCCCTGGAAACACCATATATTTT
D: TRBD1
V: TRBV7-6
size: NA
J: TRBJ1-3

CDR3: CASSHGQGLNTEAFF
DNA: TGCGCCAGCAGCCATGGACAGGGTTTGAACACTGAAGCTTTCTTT
D: TRBD1
V: TRBV5-1
size: once
J: TRBJ1-1

CDR3: CASSLARRRTEAFF
DNA: TGCGCCAGCAGCTTGGCTCGGAGGCGCACTGAAGCTTTCTTT
D: NA
V: TRBV5-1
size: few
J: TRBJ1-1

CDR3: CASSQFDSGANVLTF
DNA: TGTGCCAGCAGCCAGTTCGACTCTGGGGCCAACGTCCTGACTTTC
D: NA
V: TRBV11-2
size: NA
J: TRBJ2-6

CDR3: CASLGTSGSTDTQYF
DNA: TGTGCCAGCCTCGGGACTAGCGGGAGCACAGATACGCAGTATTTT
D: TRBD2
V: TRBV3-1/TRBV3-2
size: NA
J: TRBJ2-3

CDR3: CATSREGLAVTDTQYF
DNA: TGTGCCACCAGCAGAGAGGGACTAGCGGTTACAGATACGCAGTATTTT
D: TRBD2
V: TRBV15
size: NA
J: TRBJ2-3

CDR3: CASSPLLAGSEQYF
DNA: TGTGCCAGCAGTCCGTTACTAGCGGGGAGCGAGCAGTACTTC
D: TRBD2
V: TRBV27
size: NA
J: TRBJ2-7

CDR3: CASSSQNSPLHF
DNA: TGTGCCAGCAGTTCACAGAACTCACCCCTCCACTTT
D: NA
V: TRBV12-3/TRBV12-4
size: NA
J: TRBJ1-6

CDR3: CAISEAGTGDGEQFF
DNA: TGTGCCATCAGTGAAGCGGGGACAGGGGATGGTGAGCAGTTCTTC
D: TRBD1
V: TRBV10-3
size: NA
J: TRBJ2-1

CDR3: CASSLNTVLNTEAFF
DNA: TGCGCCAGCAGCCTAAACACCGTGTTGAACACTGAAGCTTTCTTT
D: NA
V: TRBV4-1
size: once
J: TRBJ1-1

CDR3: CASSPAGSSYNEQFF
DNA: TGTGCCAGCAGCCCAGCGGGCAGCTCCTACAATGAGCAGTTCTTC
D: NA
V: TRBV7-9
size: few
J: TRBJ2-1

CDR3: CASSSTGGGYEQYF
DNA: TGTGCCAGCAGCTCGACAGGGGGTGGCTACGAGCAGTACTTC
D: TRBD1
V: TRBV7-2
size: once
J: TRBJ2-7

CDR3: CASRLLAVHNEQFF
DNA: TGTGCCAGCAGGCTTCTAGCAGTACACAATGAGCAGTTCTTC
D: NA
V: TRBV5-6
size: few
J: TRBJ2-1

CDR3: CASSEGHLLSGANVLTF
DNA: TGTGCCAGCAGTGAAGGACACCTACTCTCTGGGGCCAACGTCCTGACTTTC
D: NA
V: TRBV2
size: NA
J: TRBJ2-6

CDR3: CASSRDSTGLADRGYTF
DNA: TGTGCCAGCAGTCGCGATTCAACAGGGCTCGCTGACAGGGGCTACACCTTC
D: NA
V: TRBV27
size: NA
J: TRBJ1-2

CDR3: CASSRGGARGTDTQYF
DNA: TGTGCCAGCAGTAGAGGGGGCGCGAGGGGCACAGATACGCAGTATTTT
D: TRBD1
V: TRBV7-2
size: NA
J: TRBJ2-3

CDR3: CASSPAAGGAGKLFF
DNA: TGTGCCAGCAGTCCCGCCGCAGGGGGCGCGGGAAAACTGTTTTTT
D: TRBD1
V: TRBV2
size: NA
J: TRBJ1-4

CDR3: CASSTGTATGELFF
DNA: TGTGCCAGTAGTACCGGGACAGCTACCGGGGAGCTGTTTTTT
D: TRBD1
V: TRBV19
size: few
J: TRBJ2-2

CDR3: CASSPLGTGGFYEQYF
DNA: TGTGCCAGCAGCCCTTTGGGGACAGGGGGTTTCTACGAGCAGTACTTC
D: TRBD1
V: TRBV7-9
size: few
J: TRBJ2-7

CDR3: CASSLTGTGGALAGYTF
DNA: TGTGCCAGCAGTTTAACCGGGACAGGGGGCGCCTTGGCTGGCTACACCTTC
D: TRBD1
V: TRBV28
size: NA
J: TRBJ1-2

CDR3: CASIEGANEKLFF
DNA: TGTGCCAGCATAGAGGGGGCAAATGAAAAACTGTTTTTT
D: TRBD1
V: TRBV2
size: NA
J: TRBJ1-4

CDR3: CASSRGLSSSYNEQFF
DNA: TGCGCCAGCAGCCGGGGACTCAGTAGCTCCTACAATGAGCAGTTCTTC
D: NA
V: TRBV4-1
size: NA
J: TRBJ2-1

CDR3: CASGPGRGLTEAFF
DNA: TGTGCTAGTGGGCCCGGTAGAGGATTAACTGAAGCTTTCTTT
D: NA
V: TRBV12-5
size: NA
J: TRBJ1-1

CDR3: CASSLGGSDEKLFF
DNA: TGTGCCAGCAGTTTGGGAGGGTCCGATGAAAAACTGTTTTTT
D: NA
V: TRBV5-6
size: once
J: TRBJ1-4

CDR3: CASSSPSFQETQYF
DNA: TGTGCCAGCAGCTCACCTAGCTTCCAAGAGACCCAGTACTTC
D: NA
V: TRBV7-6
size: NA
J: TRBJ2-5

CDR3: CAISESKGEGDNEQFF
DNA: TGTGCCATCAGTGAGTCGAAGGGGGAGGGGGACAATGAGCAGTTCTTC
D: NA
V: TRBV10-3
size: once
J: TRBJ2-1

CDR3: CASSYGTGQETQYF
DNA: TGTGCCAGCAGCTACGGGACTGGCCAAGAGACCCAGTACTTC
D: NA
V: TRBV7-9
size: NA
J: TRBJ2-5